A single sample is the source of the 2 T cell receptor beta chains below, sequenced in a study of shared clonotypes between healthy human individuals. Generated by immunoSEQ multiplex PCR, the TCRdb table keeps only in-frame clones and is missing some. The data hold 150,000 to 200,000 clones, with roughly 70% observed a single time. Sequencing was performed on memory CD4+ T cells sorted from blood. The subset: CD45RA-negative fraction. The receptors stem from a man under 40 in good health.

This chain uses TRBV15 with TRBJ1-1; D unclear. CDR3 length: 14 residues. V lost 0 bases, J lost 4 bases, and 9 bases lay in between. Germline CDR1 is LNHNV and CDR2 is YYDKDF (reference sequence). The CDR3 here is CATSRDRLGTEAFF. For the CDR3, the DNA is TGTGCCACCAGCAGAGATCGTTTGGGCACTGAAGCTTTCTTT.

The chain couples TRBV7-2 to TRBJ2-5; 9 bases are a match to TRBD2. Germline V gives CDR1 SGHTA, CDR2 FQGNSA. The CDR3 has 15 residues. V shed 5 bases, J shed 5 bases, and the junction held 9 bases outside the gene matches. CDR3 sequence: CASSPMGLASETQYF. The CDR3 DNA reads as TGTGCCAGCAGCCCTATGGGACTAGCTTCGGAGACCCAGTACTTC.